This T cell receptor (beta chain) comes out of a study of T cell responses to AZD1222 COVID-19 vaccine. This CDR3 comprises 14 residues. Germline V gives CDR1 SSHAT, CDR2 FNYEAQ (reference sequence). As regards this clone: Germline and junction disagree at one end, which may indicate a read error.

Sequencing used immunoSEQ multiplex PCR; TCRdb keeps in-frame clones, though not all of them. This sample has fewer than 150,000 clones; about 90% occur once, and the top ten carry roughly a tenth. J is TRBJ2-5 and V is TRBV7-7; TRBD1 might be the D (5 bases). The clonotype was recovered from an adult in good health. The sample consisted of peripheral blood, taken on day 0 of AZD1222 vaccination. The CDR3: CASSAGLGQETQYF. Here the CDR3 DNA reads TGTGCTAGCAGCGCAGGGTTGGGCCAAGAGACCCAGTACTTC.